These 28 T cell receptor beta chains came from one sample sequenced in a study of blood T cell repertoires in COVID-19. Sequenced by immunoSEQ multiplex PCR; TCRdb stores in-frame clones only, minus some. The sample yields around 140,000 clones, roughly 90% seen once. The sample consisted of peripheral blood. The receptors stem from a man aged 65 to 79 with acute or convalescent COVID-19.

The J gene is TRBJ1-2, the V gene TRBV3-1 (or the pseudogene TRBV3-2), with D possibly TRBD1 on 6 matching bases. Per germline, CDR1 LGHDT and CDR2 YNNKEL (reference sequence). V lost 4 bases to trimming and J lost 8 bases, with 14 bases between them. The CDR3 extends over 13 amino acids. The CDR3 loop is CASSPGVGQGYTF. The CDR3 DNA sequence: TGTGCCAGCAGCCCCGGGGTAGGACAGGGCTACACCTTC.

The chain combines TRBV30 with TRBJ2-1; 7 nucleotides line up with TRBD1. V trimming: 2 bases; J trimming: 8 bases; junction bases outside the gene matches: 18. This CDR3 has 17 residues. CDR1 and CDR2 (germline): GTSNPN, SVGIG (reference sequence). DNA of the CDR3: TGTGCCTGGAGTACCCTCTCGACAGGGATCGGAAGATATGAGCAGTTCTTC. Translating gives CAWSTLSTGIGRYEQFF.

This chain connects TRBV7-9 to TRBJ2-2; D not certain. CDR3 size: 14 residues. Trimming removed 7 bases from V and 5 bases from J, with 14 bases in between. Germline values: CDR1 SEHNR, CDR2 FQNEAQ (reference sequence). The CDR3 DNA is TGTGCCAGCACCTTGAGACCACTAACCGGGGAGCTGTTTTTT. This sequence encodes CASTLRPLTGELFF.

V and J are TRBV3-1 (or the pseudogene TRBV3-2) and TRBJ2-2; 8 bases map to TRBD1. This CDR3 comprises 17 residues. Germline CDR1 is LGHDT and CDR2 is YNNKEL (reference sequence). V shed 1 base, J shed 7 bases, and the junction held 11 bases outside the gene matches. The CDR3 region is CASSQVTGTGGVGELFF. The CDR3 coding sequence is TGTGCCAGCAGCCAAGTCACTGGGACAGGAGGGGTCGGGGAGCTGTTTTTT.

There are a few counts of this clone. This rearrangement joins TRBV9 to TRBJ1-5, with D perhaps matching TRBD1 (5 bases). The CDR3 runs to 14 residues. V lost 0 bases and J 7 bases, leaving 11 bases between the germline ends. Germline V lookup: CDR1 SGDLS, CDR2 YYNGEE. In DNA, the CDR3 is TGTGCCAGCAGCGTAGGGGAAGGGGTACAGCCCCAGCATTTT. Its protein is CASSVGEGVQPQHF.

This clone was observed a single time. V is TRBV19 and J is TRBJ2-7; 7 bases are a match to TRBD1. The CDR3 totals 16 residues. The J segment lost 2 bases and the V segment lost 5 bases, leaving 12 bases of the junction unmatched. The germline V gene has CDR1 LNHDA and CDR2 SQIVND (reference sequence). The CDR3 loop is CASSPRTGVATYEQYF. The CDR3 DNA is TGTGCCAGTAGTCCGAGAACAGGGGTCGCCACCTACGAGCAGTACTTC.

The genes are TRBV12-3 or TRBV12-4 and TRBJ1-1; maybe TRBD1 (6 bases). The CDR3 is 11 amino acids. The V and J ends lost 7 bases and 11 bases respectively, with 14 bases between them. The CDR3 region is CASTAGQKAFF. Here the CDR3 DNA reads TGTGCCAGCACCGCCGGACAGAAGGCTTTCTTT.

The chain combines TRBV6-5 with TRBJ1-5, with a possible D match to TRBD1 (6 bases). This CDR3 contains 14 residues. Trimming cost V 2 bases and J 9 bases, with 14 bases left between them. Germline CDR1 and CDR2: MNHEY and SVGAGI. The CDR3 loop reads CASSYQDSSGPQHF. The CDR3 nucleotides are TGTGCCAGCAGTTACCAGGACAGCTCGGGGCCCCAGCATTTT.

The CDR3 here is CASSPGQANTGELFF. In nucleotides, the CDR3 is TGTGCCAGCAGCCCGGGACAGGCAAACACCGGGGAGCTGTTTTTT. This chain uses TRBV7-3 with TRBJ2-2; 8 bases are shared with TRBD1. This CDR3 has 15 residues. Looked up from germline, CDR1 is SGHTA and CDR2 is FQGTGA. J gave up 2 bases and V 5 bases, and 4 bases lay outside the gene matches.

V usage is TRBV5-1 and J usage is TRBJ2-1, with a weak D call TRBD2 (7 bases). Trimming stripped 4 bases from V and 4 bases from J, with 12 bases between. CDR3 length equals 14 residues. CDR1 and CDR2 (germline): SGHRS, YFSETQ. The CDR3 reads CASSQGGGYNEQFF. The CDR3, as DNA: TGCGCCAGCAGCCAGGGAGGGGGTTACAATGAGCAGTTCTTC. The full variable domain, in which reference TRBV5-1 and TRBJ2-1 provide the parts outside the CDR3, is KAGVTQTPRYLIKTRGQQVTLSCSPISGHRSVSWYQQTPGQGLQFLFEYFSETQRNKGNFPGRFSGRQFSNSRSEMNVSTLELGDSALYLCASSQGGGYNEQFFGPGTRLTVL.

The chain uses TRBV5-1 and TRBJ1-1; 7 bases are shared with TRBD1. Germline values: CDR1 SGHRS, CDR2 YFSETQ. V shed 0 bases, J shed 0 bases, and the junction held 2 bases outside the gene matches. The CDR3 spans 15 residues. The CDR3 spells CASSLGQGVNTEAFF. The CDR3 DNA follows: TGCGCCAGCAGCTTGGGACAGGGCGTGAACACTGAAGCTTTCTTT.

The chain combines TRBV7-2 with TRBJ2-7; 9 bases are shared with TRBD2. After removal of 5 bases from V and 5 bases from J, the junction contained 10 bases not matched to a gene. CDR3 size: 15 residues. Germline CDR1 is SGHTA and CDR2 is FQGNSA. CDR3 bases: TGTGCCAGCAGCCGCAAGCGGGAGGCTCCGCACGAGCAGTACTTC. This encodes CASSRKREAPHEQYF.

The rearrangement links TRBV4-2 to TRBJ2-5, with TRBD2 as a possible D gene (5 bases). Germline CDR1 reads LGHNA; CDR2 reads YNFKEQ. The CDR3 is 16 amino acids. Trimming removed 1 base from V and 5 bases from J, with 17 bases in between. The CDR3 loop is CASSQAFVRGLETQYF. The CDR3, as DNA: TGTGCCAGCAGCCAAGCATTTGTTCGGGGTTTGGAGACCCAGTACTTC.

V is TRBV27 and J is TRBJ1-5, with D perhaps matching TRBD1 (5 bases). The CDR3 contains 16 residues. The V end lost 1 base, the J end lost 1 base, and 11 bases lay between the germline ends. The germline V gene has CDR1 MNHEY and CDR2 SMNVEV (reference sequence). The CDR3 is CASSLLGALSNQPQHF. The CDR3 nucleotides read TGTGCCAGCAGTTTATTAGGGGCTCTGAGCAATCAGCCCCAGCATTTT.

The rearrangement uses TRBV30 and TRBJ2-1; a possible D gene is TRBD1 (7 bases). The length of the CDR3 is 14 residues. The V gene lost 4 bases and the J gene lost 3 bases, with 13 bases spanning the gap. The germline gives CDR1 GTSNPN, CDR2 SVGIG (reference sequence). CDR3 protein: CAWKEGAGYNEQFF. CDR3 bases: TGTGCCTGGAAGGAGGGGGCAGGCTACAATGAGCAGTTCTTC. The full variable domain, completed using reference TRBV30 and TRBJ2-1, is SQTIHQWPATLVQPVGSPLSLECTVEGTSNPNLYWYRQAAGRGLQLLFYSVGIGQISSEVPQNLSASRPQDRQFILSSKKLLLSDSGFYLCAWKEGAGYNEQFFGPGTRLTVL.

As concerns this clone: Other nucleotide sequences from this sample produce the same CDR3. The J gene is TRBJ2-3, the V gene TRBV19; TRBD2 is a possible D gene (6 bases). Trimming cost V 1 base and J 0 bases, with 8 bases left between them. This CDR3 has 15 amino acids. Germline V gene lookup returns CDR1 LNHDA and CDR2 SQIVND (reference sequence). The CDR3 DNA reads TGTGCCAGTAGTATAGCCGCGGGAAGCACAGATACGCAGTATTTT. Its protein is CASSIAAGSTDTQYF.

This clone was seen just once. The V call is TRBV6-5, the J call TRBJ1-1; TRBD1 agrees at 8 bases. CDR3 length: 13 amino acids. Germline V lookup: CDR1 MNHEY, CDR2 SVGAGI. V shed 7 bases, J shed 8 bases, and the junction held 9 bases outside the gene matches. The CDR3 loop reads CASNLGQGLEAFF. In DNA, the CDR3 is TGTGCCAGCAATCTAGGACAGGGCCTGGAAGCTTTCTTT.

The genes are TRBV28 and TRBJ1-5; tentatively, D is TRBD1 (5 bases). V was pared by 6 bases and J by 1 base, with 10 bases between. There are 14 residues in the CDR3. In germline, CDR1 is MDHEN, CDR2 SYDVKM. The CDR3 protein is CASSLGGSNQPQHF. The CDR3 nucleotides read TGTGCCAGCAGCCTCGGGGGAAGCAATCAGCCCCAGCATTTT.

The rearrangement uses TRBV3-1 (or the pseudogene TRBV3-2) and TRBJ2-3; 8 bases fit TRBD1. This CDR3 has 15 residues. Germline V gene sequence: CDR1 LGHDT, CDR2 YNNKEL (reference sequence). V lost 4 bases to trimming and J lost 2 bases; unmatched junction nucleotides: 5. In DNA form, the CDR3 reads TGTGCCAGCAGCCTCGGACAGGGACACACAGATACGCAGTATTTT. Its protein product is CASSLGQGHTDTQYF.

The rearrangement joins TRBV28 to TRBJ1-6; 9 bases match TRBD1. This CDR3 is built from 14 residues. The V gene's germline CDR1 is MDHEN and CDR2 SYDVKM. V shed 8 bases, J shed 8 bases, and the junction held 7 bases outside the gene matches. CDR3 coding DNA: TGTGCCAGCCTTGGGACAGGGAGTGATTCACCCCTCCACTTT. This encodes CASLGTGSDSPLHF.

The CDR3 DNA reads TGTGCCATCAGCACCGGGACCGGGACAGCGAGCTCCTACAATGAGCAGTTCTTC. Encoded protein: CAISTGTGTASSYNEQFF. The chain employs TRBV10-3 and TRBJ2-1; 7 bases line up with TRBD1. Germline CDR1 is ENHRY and CDR2 is SYGVKD. V gave up 6 bases and J gave up 0 bases; unmatched junction bases: 14. There are 18 residues in the CDR3.

The chain links TRBV2 to TRBJ1-4; D call uncertain. The CDR3 has 13 amino acids. Germline CDR1 and CDR2: SNHLY and FYNNEI. Trimming pared 6 bases from V and 4 bases from J, leaving 9 bases between. CDR3 region: CASRVGGNEKLFF. DNA for the CDR3: TGTGCCAGCAGAGTAGGCGGTAATGAAAAACTGTTTTTT.

V gene TRBV10-3 combines with J gene TRBJ1-5; D might be TRBD1 (6 bases). Trimming stripped 2 bases from V and 3 bases from J, with 14 bases between. Germline values: CDR1 ENHRY, CDR2 SYGVKD. This CDR3 has 16 residues. CDR3 in DNA: TGTGCCATCAGTGAGCGAGCTGGACAGAACAATCAGCCCCAGCATTTT. This encodes CAISERAGQNNQPQHF.

The CDR3 sequence is CASSRYAFSTDTQYF. The CDR3 nucleotides read TGTGCCAGCAGCCGCTATGCTTTTTCCACAGATACGCAGTATTTT. This chain joins TRBV14 and TRBJ2-3; no clear D. CDR1 is SGHDN, CDR2 FVKESK, per germline. The germline V and J ends were trimmed by 4 bases and 2 bases, with 13 bases remaining between them. The CDR3 has 15 residues.

The rearrangement joins TRBV12-3 or TRBV12-4 to TRBJ2-3, with D possibly being TRBD1 (5 bases). The V end was cut by 6 bases, the J end by 4 bases, with 11 bases between. The CDR3 runs 13 residues. CDR3: CASSPQGADTQYF. In DNA form, the CDR3 reads TGTGCCAGCAGCCCCCAGGGTGCAGATACGCAGTATTTT.

The V gene is TRBV9, the J gene TRBJ2-1, with 8 bases lining up with TRBD1. Germline V CDR1 and CDR2: SGDLS, YYNGEE. Losses at the gene ends were 4 bases for V and 6 bases for J; bases not matched to a gene: 0. There are 12 residues in the CDR3. The CDR3 DNA sequence: TGTGCCAGCAGCACAGGGGGCAATGAGCAGTTCTTC. It yields the protein CASSTGGNEQFF.

The rearrangement links TRBV6-1 to TRBJ1-2; the D gene is possibly TRBD1 (5 bases). Deletions cut 3 bases from V and 7 bases from J, with 15 bases between. Germline loops: CDR1 MNHNS, CDR2 SASEGT. The CDR3 is 14 amino acids. CDR3 nucleotide sequence: TGTGCCAGCAGTGAGGGGGGTGGGAAAGGTGGCTACACCTTC. Its protein product is CASSEGGGKGGYTF.

The V gene is TRBV10-1, the J gene TRBJ1-1; 8 bases match TRBD1. This CDR3 has 14 residues. The junction had 6 bases not matched to a gene; V was cut back by 6 bases and J by 3 bases. Looked up from germline, CDR1 is WNHNN and CDR2 is SYGVQD (reference sequence). The CDR3 loop reads CASRGDRTDTEAFF. As DNA, the CDR3 is TGCGCCAGCAGGGGGGACAGGACCGACACTGAAGCTTTCTTT.